One and the same sample provided the 28 T cell receptor beta chains below, sequenced in a study of T cells in Graves' hyperthyroidism and ophthalmopathy. Amplified TCR beta CDR3 regions derived from RNA transcripts. First-round RT-PCR with HTBI primers amplified the TCR CDR3 region. TCRdb recomputed calls from the multiplex PCR reads with MiXCR, one row per CDR3 protein. The table has about 540,000 distinct CDR3 sequences, around 46% seen once. Sequencing was done on a sample of peripheral blood or thyroid tissue (not recorded which). All receptors derive from a woman in her late teens or twenties with Graves' hyperthyroidism.

Ten or more counts support this clonotype. The rearrangement joins TRBV15 to TRBJ1-1; tentative D call: TRBD1 (5 bases). CDR1 is LNHNV and CDR2 is YYDKDF in the germline V gene (reference sequence). Deletions cut 3 bases from V and 1 base from J, with 21 bases between. This CDR3 comprises 18 residues. This chain's CDR3 is CATSSPSGQTQGNTEAFF. For the CDR3, the DNA is TGTGCCACCAGCAGCCCATCCGGCCAAACGCAGGGGAACACTGAAGCTTTCTTT.

About this clonotype: This could be a read error, since a much larger clone is one nucleotide away. The chain recombines TRBV6-5 with TRBJ2-6; the D call may be TRBD1 or TRBD2 (7 bases each). The length of the CDR3 is 17 residues. Germline CDR1 reads MNHEY; CDR2 reads SVGAGI. Deletions cut 0 bases from V and 2 bases from J, with 11 bases between. The CDR3 DNA reads as TGTGCCAGCAGTTACTCGGGAGGGGGCCCTGGGGCCAACGTCCTGACTTTC. It encodes CASSYSGGGPGANVLTF.

This clonotype is a singleton in its sample. The V call is TRBV5-1, the J call TRBJ2-2; 8 bases line up with TRBD2. Trimming cost V 4 bases and J 0 bases; bases outside gene matches: 5. CDR3 length: 16 residues. Per germline, CDR1 SGHRS and CDR2 YFSETQ. As DNA, the CDR3 is TGCGCCAGCAGCCCAGGCGGGGGGCCGAACACCGGGGAGCTGTTTTTT. Its translation: CASSPGGGPNTGELFF.

On this clonotype: A much larger clone sits a single nucleotide away, making a read error possible. V and J are TRBV19 and TRBJ2-5; 7 bases align to TRBD1. The CDR3 loop spans 13 amino acids. J gave up 1 base and V 10 bases, and 6 bases lay outside the gene matches. Germline assignment: CDR1 LNHDA and CDR2 SQIVND (reference sequence). The CDR3 region is CANMGQLQETQYF. The CDR3 bases are TGTGCCAATATGGGACAGCTCCAAGAGACCCAGTACTTC.

The V call is TRBV19, the J call TRBJ1-5; D gene uncertain. V shed 8 bases and J shed 0 bases, with 17 bases lying between them. Germline CDR1 LNHDA, CDR2 SQIVND (reference sequence). This CDR3 region has 16 residues. Here the CDR3 DNA reads TGTGCCAGTGCTAGAGAGGCGGGATATAGCAATCAGCCCCAGCATTTT. Translating gives CASAREAGYSNQPQHF.

Here the CDR3 reads CATSSYELNSPLHF. The CDR3 DNA reads as TGTGCCACCAGCAGTTACGAGCTAAATTCACCCCTCCACTTT. The V gene is TRBV15, the J gene TRBJ1-6; D gene unclear. Per the germline V gene, CDR1 is LNHNV and CDR2 is YYDKDF (reference sequence). This CDR3 contains 14 residues. Trimming shortened V by 3 bases and J by 7 bases, and 10 bases separated the two germline ends.

Comments on this clonotype: A much larger clone differs from this one at a single base, so this may be a read error. The CDR3 here is CASRGELGRAQHEQFF. The CDR3 coding sequence is TGTGCCAGCAGGGGGGAGTTGGGGCGGGCCCAACATGAGCAGTTCTTC. The rearrangement uses TRBV7-9 and TRBJ2-1, with D perhaps matching TRBD1 or TRBD2 (5 bases each). Deletions cut 6 bases from V and 8 bases from J, with 23 bases between. CDR3 length equals 16 residues. Germline CDR1 reads SEHNR; CDR2 reads FQNEAQ (reference sequence).

This clonotype was found once. The chain is built from TRBV7-2 and TRBJ1-2; weak D call: TRBD1 (5 bases). Per germline, CDR1 SGHTA and CDR2 FQGNSA. V was clipped by 5 bases and J by 8 bases, with 18 bases between them. This CDR3 comprises 14 residues. The CDR3, as DNA: TGTGCCAGCAGCGCCGTTGGCAGGGCGGGCGGCTACACCTTC. Translated: CASSAVGRAGGYTF.

The chain employs TRBV20-1 and TRBJ2-7; D remains ambiguous. The last part of the DNA fits TRBJ2-1 better; the J call may be wrong. The CDR3 has 11 amino acids. The germline gives CDR1 DFQATT, CDR2 SNEGSKA (reference sequence). Written as DNA, the CDR3 is TGCAGTGTCCTTGGAGCCAATGAGCAGTTCTTC. Protein product: CSVLGANEQFF.

This chain connects TRBV15 to TRBJ2-6; 8 nucleotides line up with TRBD2. Germline loops: CDR1 LNHNV, CDR2 YYDKDF (reference sequence). The CDR3 runs to 18 residues. V shed 1 base, J shed 0 bases, and the junction held 5 bases outside the gene matches. The CDR3: CATSRGVAGSSGANVLTF. The CDR3 nucleotides read TGTGCCACCAGCAGAGGGGTAGCGGGGAGCTCTGGGGCCAACGTCCTGACTTTC.

The rearrangement uses TRBV10-3 and TRBJ2-5; 7 nucleotides agree with TRBD2. The end of the DNA fits TRBJ2-1 better, so the J call may be wrong. The germline V gene encodes CDR1 ENHRY and CDR2 SYGVKD. This CDR3 is 15 amino acids long. CDR3 residues: CAISELVDGGNEQFF. The DNA for the CDR3 is TGTGCCATCAGTGAGTTAGTCGACGGGGGGAATGAGCAGTTCTTC.

The chain is built from TRBV29-1 and TRBJ2-1; maybe TRBD2 (5 bases). The DNA end is more similar to TRBJ2-7, so the J call may be wrong. This CDR3 is built from 13 residues. The germline V gene encodes CDR1 SQVTM and CDR2 ANQGSEA. The CDR3 spells CSISLDLDNEQYF. In DNA, the CDR3 is TGCAGCATCTCACTAGACCTTGACAATGAGCAGTACTTC.

Note on this clonotype: Compared with germline, one end of the junction differs, possibly owing to a read error. The genes are TRBV13 and TRBJ2-6; 8 nucleotides line up with TRBD2. In germline, CDR1 is PRHDT, CDR2 FYEKMQ (reference sequence). This CDR3 spans 15 amino acids. CDR3 residues: CASSLVSAGGNVLTF. The CDR3 DNA sequence: TGTGCCAGCAGCTTAGTTTCGGCGGGGGGCAACGTCCTGACTTTC.

The V gene is TRBV28, the J gene TRBJ2-7; D not certain. This CDR3 contains 11 residues. Germline CDR1 is MDHEN and CDR2 is SYDVKM. Trimming pared 8 bases from V and 3 bases from J, leaving 8 bases between. CDR3 protein: CASAVNYEQYF. The CDR3 DNA sequence: TGTGCCAGCGCAGTGAACTACGAGCAGTACTTC.

This clonotype was picked up many times. V and J are TRBV29-1 and TRBJ2-2; D gene unclear. This CDR3 region has 14 residues. Trimming cost V 6 bases and J 1 base, with 12 bases left between them. In germline, CDR1 is SQVTM, CDR2 ANQGSEA. For the CDR3, the DNA is TGCAGCGTCCCCGTGTCTAAGAACACCGGGGAGCTGTTTTTT. Its protein is CSVPVSKNTGELFF.

The CDR3 DNA follows: TGCGCCAGCAGCCAAGATGCGCGGGAGGGCGGGGAGCTGTTTTTT. It yields the protein CASSQDAREGGELFF. The chain joins TRBV4-3 to TRBJ2-2, with 9 bases fitting TRBD2. V gave up 0 bases and J gave up 7 bases; unmatched junction bases: 3. Per germline, CDR1 LGHNA and CDR2 YSLEER. There are 15 residues in the CDR3.

Notes on this clonotype: One end of the junction fails to match germline, which may point to a read error. The chain combines TRBV29-1 with TRBJ2-7, with a tentative D call TRBD1 (6 bases). Germline V gene data show CDR1 as SQVTM and CDR2 as ANQGSEA. The CDR3 extends over 12 amino acids. CDR3 nucleotide sequence: TGCAGCGTAGACGGGACAACTTACGAGCAATACTTC. Its protein product is CSVDGTTYEQYF.

A word on this clonotype: A much larger clone lies a single base off, so this may be a read error. The chain combines TRBV20-1 with TRBJ2-2, with D tentatively TRBD1 or TRBD2 (7 bases each). Trimming stripped 6 bases from V and 4 bases from J, with 21 bases between. The germline CDR1 and CDR2 sequences are DFQATT and SNEGSKA (reference sequence). The CDR3 spans 16 residues. The CDR3 is CSASSRGGLGTGELFF. CDR3 DNA sequence: TGCAGTGCCAGTAGCAGGGGGGGGTTGGGCACCGGGGAGCTGTTTTTT.

DNA for the CDR3: TGCAGCTCACAGGGTGAAGGAACTGAAGCTTTCTTT. This codes for CSSQGEGTEAFF. The genes are TRBV29-1 and TRBJ1-1; the D gene is possibly TRBD1 (6 bases). CDR3 length equals 12 residues. V lost 8 bases, J lost 5 bases, and 15 bases lay in between. Germline values: CDR1 SQVTM, CDR2 ANQGSEA.

This clonotype was picked up a small number of times. The chain combines TRBV7-6 with TRBJ2-7; the D is unclear. Trimming took 1 base from V and 5 from J, leaving 9 bases between them. CDR3 length: 13 residues. The germline CDR1 and CDR2 sequences are SGHVS and FNYEAQ. In DNA form, the CDR3 reads TGTGCCAGCAGCTTAGTCGTTGGGGACGAGCAGTACTTC. Translated, it gives CASSLVVGDEQYF.

This clonotype has at least ten counts. CDR3 sequence reads: CSVVPRDRGYEQYF. CDR3 nucleotides: TGCAGCGTTGTCCCCCGGGACAGGGGGTACGAGCAGTACTTC. This chain joins TRBV29-1 and TRBJ2-7, with TRBD1 identical over 11 bases. The CDR3 length is 14 residues. The germline gives CDR1 SQVTM, CDR2 ANQGSEA. Losses at the gene ends were 4 bases for V and 4 bases for J; bases not matched to a gene: 6.

A few counts support this clonotype. The gene calls are TRBV5-1 and TRBJ2-5; possibly TRBD2 for D (6 bases). Germline CDR1 reads SGHRS; CDR2 reads YFSETQ. V was pared by 1 base and J by 5 bases, with 15 bases between. This CDR3 is built from 15 residues. Here the CDR3 reads CASSLSPGADETQYF. The CDR3 nucleotides read TGCGCCAGCAGCTTGTCTCCGGGAGCGGATGAGACCCAGTACTTC.

The rearrangement uses TRBV5-1 and TRBJ2-7, with 7 bases that match TRBD1. Germline V gives CDR1 SGHRS, CDR2 YFSETQ. This CDR3 is built from 11 residues. Losses at the gene ends were 3 bases for V and 10 bases for J; bases not matched to a gene: 4. The CDR3 region is CASSSQGIQYF. The CDR3 nucleotides are TGCGCCAGCAGCTCACAGGGGATTCAGTACTTC.

This clonotype has ten or more counts. The chain employs TRBV9 and TRBJ2-5; D assignment may be TRBD1 or TRBD2 (5 bases each). This CDR3 region has 15 residues. V was cut by 0 bases and J by 1 base, with 10 bases left in between. Germline V lookup: CDR1 SGDLS, CDR2 YYNGEE. The CDR3, as DNA: TGTGCCAGCAGCGTAGGCGCAGGGAGCCAAGAGACCCAGTACTTC. Protein sequence: CASSVGAGSQETQYF.

The genes are TRBV6-1 and TRBJ2-2, with D perhaps matching TRBD1 or TRBD2 (5 bases each). CDR3 size: 15 residues. Per the germline V gene, CDR1 is MNHNS and CDR2 is SASEGT. Trimming took 2 bases from V and 2 from J, leaving 9 bases between them. The CDR3 region has the DNA TGTGCCAGCAGTGAATTGAGGGGTAACACCGGGGAGCTGTTTTTT. Its protein product is CASSELRGNTGELFF.

This clonotype was seen at least ten times. The chain couples TRBV20-1 to TRBJ2-7, with unresolved D. The CDR3 consists of 11 residues. Trimming removed 6 bases from V and 6 bases from J, with 12 bases in between. Germline V gene sequence: CDR1 DFQATT, CDR2 SNEGSKA (reference sequence). The CDR3 DNA is TGCAGTGCCCCCCGGGCTAGCGAGCAGTACTTC. Its protein is CSAPRASEQYF.

There are many counts of this clonotype. V usage is TRBV7-3 and J usage is TRBJ1-1, with D possibly TRBD1 on 6 matching bases. V was shortened by 8 bases and J by 0 bases, with 13 bases between the two germline ends. Germline loops: CDR1 SGHTA, CDR2 FQGTGA. CDR3 length: 14 amino acids. CDR3 sequence (DNA): TGTGCCAGCGCTAGGGACAACATGAACACTGAAGCTTTCTTT. Its translation: CASARDNMNTEAFF.

Worth noting for this clonotype: Germline and junction disagree at one end, which may indicate a read error. V gene TRBV2 combines with J gene TRBJ1-6; D uncertain. CDR3 length equals 16 residues. The V gene's germline CDR1 is SNHLY and CDR2 FYNNEI. CDR3 region: CASRSTSTSYNSPLHF. The CDR3 coding sequence is TGTGCCAGCAGGTCCACGTCCACCTCCTACAATTCACCCCTCCACTTT.